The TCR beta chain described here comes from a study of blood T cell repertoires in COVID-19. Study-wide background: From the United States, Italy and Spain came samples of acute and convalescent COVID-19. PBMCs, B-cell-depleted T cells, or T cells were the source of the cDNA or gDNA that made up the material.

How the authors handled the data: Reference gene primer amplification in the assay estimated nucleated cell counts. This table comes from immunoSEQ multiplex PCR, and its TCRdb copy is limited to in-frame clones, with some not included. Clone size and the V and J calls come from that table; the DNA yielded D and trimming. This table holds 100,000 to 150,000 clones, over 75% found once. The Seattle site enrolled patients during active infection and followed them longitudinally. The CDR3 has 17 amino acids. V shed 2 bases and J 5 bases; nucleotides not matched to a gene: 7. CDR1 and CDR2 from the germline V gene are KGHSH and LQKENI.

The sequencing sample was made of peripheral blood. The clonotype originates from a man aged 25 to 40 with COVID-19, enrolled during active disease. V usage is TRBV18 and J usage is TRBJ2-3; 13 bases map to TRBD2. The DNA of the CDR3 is TGTGCCAGCTCACCAGACACTGGACTAGCGGGAGTAGATACGCAGTATTTT. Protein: CASSPDTGLAGVDTQYF.